Below, 10 T cell receptor beta chains from the same sample are listed, as sequenced in a study of T-cell memory formation after mild COVID-19. TCRdb recomputed calls from the 5' RACE reads with MiXCR, one row per CDR3 protein. The sample consists of 500,000 to 600,000 distinct CDR3 sequences, over 15% of them appearing once. Sequenced material: PBMCs or a T cell subset sorted from them (not recorded which). The receptors shown here come from an adult woman who had mild COVID-19 (a few samples of this study predate the infection). Cell type and time point are not known.

This chain links TRBV6-6 with TRBJ1-5; D possibly corresponds to TRBD1 (6 bases). Germline V gene lookup returns CDR1 MNHNY and CDR2 SVGAGI (reference sequence). The germline V and J ends were trimmed by 9 bases and 2 bases, with 23 bases remaining between them. CDR3 length: 17 amino acids. CDR3 region: CASLGTRGARGNQPQHF. CDR3 in DNA: TGTGCCAGTCTGGGGACAAGGGGGGCGAGGGGCAATCAGCCCCAGCATTTT.

This chain links TRBV20-1 with TRBJ1-2; 7 bases align to TRBD1. J was trimmed by 5 bases and V by 3 bases; bases with no gene match: 6. Germline V gene lookup returns CDR1 DFQATT and CDR2 SNEGSKA (reference sequence). The CDR3 has 13 amino acids. The CDR3: CSARGDSRYGYTF. The DNA of the CDR3 is TGCAGTGCTAGGGGGGACAGCCGTTATGGCTACACCTTC.

The chain joins TRBV11-3 to TRBJ2-7; 7 bases match TRBD1. V was pared by 5 bases and J by 4 bases, with 11 bases of the junction left unmatched. Germline CDR1 and CDR2: SGHNT and YENEEA. The CDR3 has 15 residues. DNA for the CDR3: TGTGCCAGCAGCGTACAGGACAGGCGTTCTTACGAGCAGTACTTC. Translated, it gives CASSVQDRRSYEQYF.

The chain combines TRBV20-1 with TRBJ1-2; 9 bases map to TRBD1. The V gene's germline CDR1 is DFQATT and CDR2 SNEGSKA (reference sequence). The length of the CDR3 is 14 residues. Trimming at V came to 4 bases and at J to 5 bases, leaving 8 bases not matched to a gene. The DNA of the CDR3 is TGCAGTGCTACCTGGGACAGGGAAGGATATGGCTACACCTTC. This encodes CSATWDREGYGYTF.

The chain couples TRBV5-1 to TRBJ2-7; D ambiguous. This CDR3 is 12 amino acids long. Germline V gives CDR1 SGHRS, CDR2 YFSETQ. The V end lost 4 bases, the J end lost 3 bases, and 8 bases lay between the germline ends. CDR3 nucleotide sequence: TGCGCCAGCAGCGTTGACTTCTACGAGCAGTACTTC. This codes for CASSVDFYEQYF.

The chain carries TRBV7-2 and TRBJ1-5; perhaps TRBD1 as D (6 bases). V lost 5 bases, J lost 2 bases, and 16 bases lay in between. The CDR3 covers 16 residues. Germline lookup yields CDR1 SGHTA and CDR2 FQGNSA. The CDR3 bases are TGTGCCAGCAGCCCACAGGGCGGTTCTGGCAATCAGCCCCAGCATTTT. Amino acids: CASSPQGGSGNQPQHF.

This clonotype was seen many times. The V call is TRBV27, the J call TRBJ2-7; D perhaps matches TRBD2 (6 bases). Trimming cost V 7 bases and J 6 bases, with 22 bases left between them. This CDR3 comprises 15 residues. Germline loops: CDR1 MNHEY, CDR2 SMNVEV (reference sequence). DNA of the CDR3: TGTGCCAGCAAGGAGGGAAAAGGGAGGAGATTCGAGCAGTACTTC. It yields the protein CASKEGKGRRFEQYF.

V is TRBV28 and J is TRBJ2-7; TRBD1 matches 8 bases. The CDR3 has 16 amino acids. The ends lost 5 bases at V and 1 base at J; junction bases unmatched: 10. The germline CDR1 and CDR2 sequences are MDHEN and SYDVKM. For the CDR3, the DNA is TGTGCCAGCAGTCCCCCCCGAGACAGGGGTTCCTACGAGCAGTACTTC. Protein product: CASSPPRDRGSYEQYF.

The chain uses TRBV29-1 and TRBJ1-2, with no clear D. Germline V gene lookup returns CDR1 SQVTM and CDR2 ANQGSEA. V shed 3 bases and J shed 10 bases, with 12 bases lying between them. This CDR3 is built from 11 residues. CDR3 residues: CSVDTGDVYTF. CDR3 nucleotide sequence: TGCAGCGTTGATACGGGAGATGTCTACACCTTC.

This clonotype was picked up a small number of times. The chain links TRBV20-1 to TRBJ1-5, with D maybe TRBD1 (5 bases). This CDR3 has 13 amino acids. V lost 2 bases, J lost 4 bases, and 9 bases lay in between. CDR1 is DFQATT, CDR2 SNEGSKA, per germline (reference sequence). The CDR3 region is CSARWGENQPQHF. CDR3 nucleotide sequence: TGCAGTGCTAGATGGGGGGAAAATCAGCCCCAGCATTTT.